The 12 T cell receptor beta chains reported below all come from one sample, sequenced in a study of early T cells in non-severe SARS-CoV-2 infection. Via MiXCR, TCRdb re-called the 5' RACE reads, giving one row per CDR3 protein. Of 75,000 or so distinct CDR3 sequences in the sample, approximately 12% were seen once. What was sequenced was whole blood. These TCRs come from an adult who was a healthcare worker with PCR-confirmed SARS-CoV-2 infection or an uninfected control (not recorded which).

The V gene is TRBV7-2, the J gene TRBJ1-5; D is possibly TRBD1 (5 bases). Trimming cost V 1 base and J 6 bases, with 13 bases left between them. Germline V CDR1 and CDR2: SGHTA, FQGNSA. The length of the CDR3 is 15 residues. The DNA for the CDR3 is TGTGCCAGCAGCTTAGGGGGGTTGGGTGGTCAGCCCCAGCATTTT. Translation: CASSLGGLGGQPQHF.

The sample holds a few counts of this clonotype. The chain combines TRBV12-3 or TRBV12-4 with TRBJ2-7; either TRBD1 or TRBD2 may fit D (5 bases each). The CDR3 totals 13 residues. V was shortened by 6 bases and J by 7 bases, with 16 bases between the two germline ends. This CDR3 is CASSPGTFMEQYF. The CDR3 DNA reads TGTGCCAGCAGCCCCGGGACCTTTATGGAGCAGTACTTC.

This clonotype appeared many times. V gene TRBV7-2 combines with J gene TRBJ2-7; D is ambiguous. Deletions cut 3 bases from V and 3 bases from J, with 6 bases between. This CDR3 has 12 amino acids. Per the germline V gene, CDR1 is SGHTA and CDR2 is FQGNSA. The CDR3 protein is CASSFSDYEQYF. CDR3 bases: TGTGCCAGCAGCTTTTCGGACTACGAGCAGTACTTC.

This clonotype was seen ten or more times. This chain links TRBV5-1 with TRBJ2-3; no reliable D call. Germline CDR1 SGHRS, CDR2 YFSETQ. The CDR3 is 16 residues long. V was cut by 0 bases and J by 1 base, with 12 bases left in between. The CDR3 nucleotides are TGCGCCAGCAGCTTGGGGTCGGATGGAGGCACAGATACGCAGTATTTT. This codes for CASSLGSDGGTDTQYF.

This clonotype was seen a few times. The V call is TRBV5-6, the J call TRBJ2-5; unclear D gene. V gave up 3 bases and J gave up 7 bases, with 7 bases separating them. Germline V gene sequence: CDR1 SGHDT, CDR2 YYEEEE. This CDR3 region has 11 residues. The DNA of the CDR3 is TGTGCCAGCAGCTCCGTTGGGACCCAGTACTTC. Encoded protein: CASSSVGTQYF.

This clonotype was observed many times. The chain combines TRBV24-1 with TRBJ2-1; TRBD2 aligns across 9 bases. The germline V gene encodes CDR1 KGHDR and CDR2 SFDVKD. After removal of 8 bases from V and 8 bases from J, the junction contained 6 bases not matched to a gene. The CDR3 extends over 13 amino acids. The CDR3, as DNA: TGTGCCACCACCGGGGTAGCGGGAGATGAGCAGTTCTTC. Amino acids: CATTGVAGDEQFF.

This clonotype was counted ten times or more. The J gene is TRBJ2-7, the V gene TRBV14; tentative D call: TRBD1 (6 bases). V was cut by 1 base and J by 6 bases, with 13 bases left in between. The CDR3 is 14 residues long. In germline, CDR1 is SGHDN, CDR2 FVKESK. The CDR3 coding sequence is TGTGCCAGCAGCCAAGGGCAGGGGTTTGGCGAGCAGTACTTC. Protein sequence: CASSQGQGFGEQYF.

This clonotype was seen at least ten times. The chain recombines TRBV20-1 with TRBJ2-7, with TRBD2 identical over 13 bases. V trimming: 1 base; J trimming: 2 bases; junction bases outside the gene matches: 17. The CDR3 consists of 20 residues. The germline V gene has CDR1 DFQATT and CDR2 SNEGSKA (reference sequence). The CDR3 loop is CSARGESREGLAGFTYEQYF. The CDR3 bases are TGCAGTGCTAGAGGGGAGTCCCGTGAGGGACTAGCGGGATTTACCTACGAGCAGTACTTC.

In its sample, this clonotype was seen many times. J is TRBJ2-1 and V is TRBV9, with a tentative D call TRBD1 (6 bases). Germline V CDR1 and CDR2: SGDLS, YYNGEE. The V gene lost 3 bases and the J gene lost 9 bases, with 16 bases spanning the gap. The CDR3 length is 14 residues. Written as DNA, the CDR3 is TGTGCCAGCAGCGCAGGACAGTCGCTTTCTGAGCAGTTCTTC. Its protein product is CASSAGQSLSEQFF. The whole variable domain, filled in from reference TRBV9 and TRBJ2-1, reads DSGVTQTPKHLITATGQRVTLRCSPRSGDLSVYWYQQSLDQGLQFLIQYYNGEERAKGNILERFSAQQFPDLHSELNLSSLELGDSALYFCASSAGQSLSEQFFGPGTRLTVL.

The genes are TRBV28 and TRBJ1-1, with D uncertain. The CDR3 spans 11 residues. From germline, CDR1 is MDHEN and CDR2 SYDVKM. Trimming took 3 bases from V and 8 from J, leaving 7 bases between them. The CDR3: CASSLAREAFF. The CDR3 DNA reads as TGTGCCAGCAGTTTGGCAAGAGAAGCTTTCTTT. Complete variable domain (other parts from reference TRBV28 and TRBJ1-1): DVKVTQSSRYLVKRTGEKVFLECVQDMDHENMFWYRQDPGLGLRLIYFSYDVKMKEKGDIPEGYSVSREKKERFSLILESASTNQTSMYLCASSLAREAFFGQGTRLTVV.

CDR3 protein: CASSFGAGGPDEQFF. The CDR3 bases are TGCGCCAGCAGCTTCGGGGCGGGAGGACCTGATGAGCAGTTCTTC. The chain is built from TRBV5-1 and TRBJ2-1; 8 positions match TRBD2. The trim removed 2 bases at V and 8 bases at J, leaving 9 bases unmatched. Germline CDR1 is SGHRS and CDR2 is YFSETQ. This CDR3 has 15 amino acids.

This chain connects TRBV5-1 to TRBJ2-1; 7 positions agree with TRBD2. The CDR3 extends over 16 amino acids. The germline gives CDR1 SGHRS, CDR2 YFSETQ. With V trimmed by 4 bases and J by 3 bases, 10 bases remained unmatched. The CDR3 DNA follows: TGCGCCAGCAGCCCCGTGGGGCGGGAGCGCTACAATGAGCAGTTCTTC. The encoded protein is CASSPVGRERYNEQFF.